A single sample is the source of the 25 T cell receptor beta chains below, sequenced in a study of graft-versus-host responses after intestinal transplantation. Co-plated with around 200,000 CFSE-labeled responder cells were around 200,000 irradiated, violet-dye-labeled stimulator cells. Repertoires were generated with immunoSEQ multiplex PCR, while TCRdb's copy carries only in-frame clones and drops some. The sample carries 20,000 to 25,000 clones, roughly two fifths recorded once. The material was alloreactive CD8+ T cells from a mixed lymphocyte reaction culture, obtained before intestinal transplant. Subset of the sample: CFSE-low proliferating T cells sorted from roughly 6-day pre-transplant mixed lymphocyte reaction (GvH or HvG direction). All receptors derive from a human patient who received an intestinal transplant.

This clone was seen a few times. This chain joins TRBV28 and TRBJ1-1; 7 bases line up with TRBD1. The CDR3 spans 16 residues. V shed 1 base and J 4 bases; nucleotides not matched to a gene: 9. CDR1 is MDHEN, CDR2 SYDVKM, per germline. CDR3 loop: CASSLSGGEFSTEAFF. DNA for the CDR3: TGTGCCAGCAGTTTATCAGGGGGGGAGTTTAGCACTGAAGCTTTCTTT.

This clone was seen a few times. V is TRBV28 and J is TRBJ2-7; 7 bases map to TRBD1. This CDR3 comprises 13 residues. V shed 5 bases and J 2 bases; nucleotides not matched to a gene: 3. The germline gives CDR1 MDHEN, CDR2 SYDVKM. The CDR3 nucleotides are TGTGCCAGCAGTACAGGGGCCCCCTACGAGCAGTACTTC. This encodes CASSTGAPYEQYF. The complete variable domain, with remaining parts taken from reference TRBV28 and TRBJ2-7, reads DVKVTQSSRYLVKRTGEKVFLECVQDMDHENMFWYRQDPGLGLRLIYFSYDVKMKEKGDIPEGYSVSREKKERFSLILESASTNQTSMYLCASSTGAPYEQYFGPGTRLTVT.

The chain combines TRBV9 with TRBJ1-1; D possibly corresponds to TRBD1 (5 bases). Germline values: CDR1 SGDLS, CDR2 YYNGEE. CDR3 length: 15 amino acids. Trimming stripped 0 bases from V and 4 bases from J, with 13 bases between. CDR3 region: CASSVGGTGGTEAFF. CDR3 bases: TGTGCCAGCAGCGTAGGCGGGACGGGGGGCACTGAAGCTTTCTTT.

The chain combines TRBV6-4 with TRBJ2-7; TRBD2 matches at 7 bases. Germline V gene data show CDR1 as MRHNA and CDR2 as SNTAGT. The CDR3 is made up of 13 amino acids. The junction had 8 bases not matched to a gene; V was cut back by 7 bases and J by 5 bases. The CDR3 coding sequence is TGTGCCAGCATGGGGGGGTGGATCCACGAGCAGTACTTC. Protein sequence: CASMGGWIHEQYF.

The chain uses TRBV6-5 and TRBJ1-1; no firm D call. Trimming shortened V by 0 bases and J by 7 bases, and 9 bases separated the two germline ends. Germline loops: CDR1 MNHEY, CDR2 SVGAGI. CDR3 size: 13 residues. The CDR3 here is CASSYSSRVEAFF. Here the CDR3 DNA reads TGTGCCAGCAGTTACTCGAGTAGGGTTGAAGCTTTCTTT.

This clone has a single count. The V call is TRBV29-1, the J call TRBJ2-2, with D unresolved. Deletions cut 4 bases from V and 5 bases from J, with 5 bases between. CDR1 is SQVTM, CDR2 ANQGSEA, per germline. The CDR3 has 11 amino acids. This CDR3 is CSVGGTGELFF. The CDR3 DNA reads TGCAGCGTTGGGGGTACCGGGGAGCTGTTTTTT.

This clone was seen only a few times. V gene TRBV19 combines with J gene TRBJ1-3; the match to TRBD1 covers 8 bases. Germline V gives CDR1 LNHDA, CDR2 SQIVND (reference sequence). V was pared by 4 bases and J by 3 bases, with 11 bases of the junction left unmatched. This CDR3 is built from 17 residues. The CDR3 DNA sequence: TGTGCCAGTAGTACCCGGGACAGGCCGCTCTTTGGAAACACCATATATTTT. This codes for CASSTRDRPLFGNTIYF.

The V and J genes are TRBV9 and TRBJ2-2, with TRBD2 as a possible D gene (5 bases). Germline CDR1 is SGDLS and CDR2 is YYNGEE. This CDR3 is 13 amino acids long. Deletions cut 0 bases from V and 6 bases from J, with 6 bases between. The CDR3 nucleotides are TGTGCCAGCAGCGTAGCGGGGTCCGGGGAGCTGTTTTTT. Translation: CASSVAGSGELFF.

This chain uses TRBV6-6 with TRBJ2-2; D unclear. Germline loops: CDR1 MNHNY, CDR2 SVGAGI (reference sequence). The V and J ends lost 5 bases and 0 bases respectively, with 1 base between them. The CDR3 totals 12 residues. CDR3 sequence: CASSTNTGELFF. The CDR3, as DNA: TGTGCCAGCAGTACGAACACCGGGGAGCTGTTTTTT.

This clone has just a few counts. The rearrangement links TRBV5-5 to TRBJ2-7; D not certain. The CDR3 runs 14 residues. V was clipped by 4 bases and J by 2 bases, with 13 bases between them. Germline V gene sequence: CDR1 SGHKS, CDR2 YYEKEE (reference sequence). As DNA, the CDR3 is TGTGCCAGCAGCCCCGCCCCCAGTGCCTACGAGCAGTACTTC. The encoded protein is CASSPAPSAYEQYF.

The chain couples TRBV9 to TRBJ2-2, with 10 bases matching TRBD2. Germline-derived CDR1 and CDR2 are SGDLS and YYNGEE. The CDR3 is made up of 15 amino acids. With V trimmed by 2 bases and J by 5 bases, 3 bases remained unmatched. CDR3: CASSVSGRRTGELFF. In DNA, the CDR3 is TGTGCCAGCAGCGTTAGCGGGAGGCGTACCGGGGAGCTGTTTTTT. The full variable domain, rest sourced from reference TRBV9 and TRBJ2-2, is DSGVTQTPKHLITATGQRVTLRCSPRSGDLSVYWYQQSLDQGLQFLIQYYNGEERAKGNILERFSAQQFPDLHSELNLSSLELGDSALYFCASSVSGRRTGELFFGEGSRLTVL.

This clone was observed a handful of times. DNA for the CDR3: TGCGCCAGCAGCCCAGGGGGTAGCTCTGGAAACACCATATATTTT. Translation gives CASSPGGSSGNTIYF. The chain links TRBV5-1 to TRBJ1-3; 7 bases are a match to TRBD1. The CDR3 sequence is 15 residues long. V trimming: 4 bases; J trimming: 0 bases; junction bases outside the gene matches: 4. Germline CDR1 and CDR2: SGHRS and YFSETQ.

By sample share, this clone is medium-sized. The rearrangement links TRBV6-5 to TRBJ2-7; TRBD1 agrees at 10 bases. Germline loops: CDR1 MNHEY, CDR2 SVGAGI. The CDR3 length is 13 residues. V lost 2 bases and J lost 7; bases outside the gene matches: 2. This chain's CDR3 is CASSYDRGQEQYF. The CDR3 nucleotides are TGTGCCAGCAGTTACGACAGGGGGCAGGAGCAGTACTTC.

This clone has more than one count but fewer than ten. The CDR3 DNA reads TGTGCCAGCAAGCTGAACACTGAAGCTTTCTTT. As protein: CASKLNTEAFF. J is TRBJ1-1 and V is TRBV6-1; D is unclear. The CDR3 is made up of 11 amino acids. The germline gives CDR1 MNHNS, CDR2 SASEGT. The V end lost 7 bases, the J end lost 0 bases, and 3 bases lay between the germline ends.

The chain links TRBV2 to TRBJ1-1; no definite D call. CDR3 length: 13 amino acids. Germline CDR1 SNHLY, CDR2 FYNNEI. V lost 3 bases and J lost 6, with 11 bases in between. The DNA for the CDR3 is TGTGCCAGCAGTGACGGGCCGATGGCTGAAGCTTTCTTT. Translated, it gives CASSDGPMAEAFF.

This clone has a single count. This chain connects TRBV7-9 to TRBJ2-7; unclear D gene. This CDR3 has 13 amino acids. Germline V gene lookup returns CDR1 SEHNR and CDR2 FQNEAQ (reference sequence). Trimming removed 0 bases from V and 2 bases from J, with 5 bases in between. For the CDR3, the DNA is TGTGCCAGCAGCTTAGCGGAGACCTACGAGCAGTACTTC. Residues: CASSLAETYEQYF.

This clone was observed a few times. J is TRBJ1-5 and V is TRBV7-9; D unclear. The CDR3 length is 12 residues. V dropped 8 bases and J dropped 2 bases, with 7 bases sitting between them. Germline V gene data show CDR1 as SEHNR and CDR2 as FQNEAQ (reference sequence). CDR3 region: CASSEGNQPQHF. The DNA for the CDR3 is TGTGCCAGCTCTGAGGGCAATCAGCCCCAGCATTTT.

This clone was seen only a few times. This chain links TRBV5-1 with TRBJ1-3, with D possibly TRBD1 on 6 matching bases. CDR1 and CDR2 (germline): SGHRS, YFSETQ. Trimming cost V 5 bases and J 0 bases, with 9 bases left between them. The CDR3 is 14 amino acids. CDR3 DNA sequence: TGCGCCAGCAGTACAGGGTACTCTGGAAACACCATATATTTT. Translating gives CASSTGYSGNTIYF.

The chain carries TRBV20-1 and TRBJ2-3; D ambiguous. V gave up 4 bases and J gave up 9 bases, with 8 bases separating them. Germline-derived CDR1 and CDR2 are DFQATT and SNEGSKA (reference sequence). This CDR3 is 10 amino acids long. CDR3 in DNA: TGCAGTGCTAACCAGATAACGCAGTATTTT. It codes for CSANQITQYF.

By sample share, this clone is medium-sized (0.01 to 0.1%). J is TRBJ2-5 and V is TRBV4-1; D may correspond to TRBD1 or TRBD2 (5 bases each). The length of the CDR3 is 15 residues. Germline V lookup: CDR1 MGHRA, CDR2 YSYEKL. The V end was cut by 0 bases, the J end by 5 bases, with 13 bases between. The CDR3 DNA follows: TGCGCCAGCAGCCAAGAGGAAGGGACGTGGGAGACCCAGTACTTC. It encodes CASSQEEGTWETQYF.

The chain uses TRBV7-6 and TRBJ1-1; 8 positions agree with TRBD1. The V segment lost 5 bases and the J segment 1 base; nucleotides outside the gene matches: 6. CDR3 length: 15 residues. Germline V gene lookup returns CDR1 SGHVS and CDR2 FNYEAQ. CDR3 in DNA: TGTGCCAGCAGCCCGATCACAGGGGGGAACACTGAAGCTTTCTTT. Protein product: CASSPITGGNTEAFF. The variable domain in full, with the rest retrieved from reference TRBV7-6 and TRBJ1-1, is GAGVSQSPRYKVTKRGQDVALRCDPISGHVSLYWYRQALGQGPEFLTYFNYEAQQDKSGLPNDRFSAERPEGSISTLTIQRTEQRDSAMYRCASSPITGGNTEAFFGQGTRLTVV.

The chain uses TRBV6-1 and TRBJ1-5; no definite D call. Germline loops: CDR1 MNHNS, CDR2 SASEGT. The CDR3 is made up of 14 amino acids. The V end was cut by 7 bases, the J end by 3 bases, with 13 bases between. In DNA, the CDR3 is TGTGCCAGCAAGAGGTTTGGACCCAATCAGCCCCAGCATTTT. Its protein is CASKRFGPNQPQHF.

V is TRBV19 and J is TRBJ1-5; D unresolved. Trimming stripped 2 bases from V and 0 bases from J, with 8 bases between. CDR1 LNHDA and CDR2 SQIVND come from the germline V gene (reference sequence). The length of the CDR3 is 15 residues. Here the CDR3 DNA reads TGTGCCAGTAGTATACTCCGGTATAGCAATCAGCCCCAGCATTTT. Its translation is CASSILRYSNQPQHF.

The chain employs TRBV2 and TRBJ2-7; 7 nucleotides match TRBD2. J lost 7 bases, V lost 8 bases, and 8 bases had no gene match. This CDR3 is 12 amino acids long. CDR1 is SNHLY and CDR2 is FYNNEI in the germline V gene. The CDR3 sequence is CASSRESWEQYF. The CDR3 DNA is TGTGCCAGCTCGCGGGAGTCGTGGGAGCAGTACTTC.

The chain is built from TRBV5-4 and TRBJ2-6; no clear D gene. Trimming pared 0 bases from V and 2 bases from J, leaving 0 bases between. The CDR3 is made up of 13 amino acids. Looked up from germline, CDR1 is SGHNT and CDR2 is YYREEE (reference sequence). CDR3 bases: TGTGCCAGCAGCTTGGCTGGGGCCAACGTCCTGACTTTC. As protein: CASSLAGANVLTF.